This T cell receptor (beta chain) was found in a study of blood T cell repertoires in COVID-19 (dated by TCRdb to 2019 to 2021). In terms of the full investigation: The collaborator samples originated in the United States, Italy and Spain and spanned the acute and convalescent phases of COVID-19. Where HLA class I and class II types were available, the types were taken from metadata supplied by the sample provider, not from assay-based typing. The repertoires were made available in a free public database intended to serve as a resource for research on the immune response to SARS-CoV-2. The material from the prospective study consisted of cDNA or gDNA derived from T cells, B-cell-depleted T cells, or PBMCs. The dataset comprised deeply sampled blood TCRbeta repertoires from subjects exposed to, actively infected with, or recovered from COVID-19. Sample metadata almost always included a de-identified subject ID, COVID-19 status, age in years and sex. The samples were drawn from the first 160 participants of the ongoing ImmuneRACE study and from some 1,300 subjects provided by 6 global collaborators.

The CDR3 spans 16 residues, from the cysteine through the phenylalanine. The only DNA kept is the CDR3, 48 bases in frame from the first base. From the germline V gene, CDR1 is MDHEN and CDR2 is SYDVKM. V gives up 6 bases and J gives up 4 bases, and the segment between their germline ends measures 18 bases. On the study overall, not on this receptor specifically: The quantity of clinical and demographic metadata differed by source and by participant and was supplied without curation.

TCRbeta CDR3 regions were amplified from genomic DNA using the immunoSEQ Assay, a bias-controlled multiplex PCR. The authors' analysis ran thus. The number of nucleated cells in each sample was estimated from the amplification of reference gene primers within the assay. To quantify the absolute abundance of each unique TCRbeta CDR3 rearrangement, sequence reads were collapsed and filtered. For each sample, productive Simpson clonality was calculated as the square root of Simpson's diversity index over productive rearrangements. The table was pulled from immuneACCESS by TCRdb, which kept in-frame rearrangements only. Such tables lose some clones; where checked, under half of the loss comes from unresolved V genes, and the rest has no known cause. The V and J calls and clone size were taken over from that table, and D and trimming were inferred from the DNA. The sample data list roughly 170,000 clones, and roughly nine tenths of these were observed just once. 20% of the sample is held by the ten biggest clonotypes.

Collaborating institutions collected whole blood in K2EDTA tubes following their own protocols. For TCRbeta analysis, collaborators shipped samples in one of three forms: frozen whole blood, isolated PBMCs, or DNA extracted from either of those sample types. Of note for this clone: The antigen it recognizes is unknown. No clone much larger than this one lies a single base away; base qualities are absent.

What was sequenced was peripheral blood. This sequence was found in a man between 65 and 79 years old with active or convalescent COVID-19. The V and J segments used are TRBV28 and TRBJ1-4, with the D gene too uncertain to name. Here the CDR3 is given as CASSQTGRVGNEKLFF. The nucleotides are TGTGCCAGCAGCCAGACCGGGAGAGTGGGTAATGAAAAACTGTTTTTT.